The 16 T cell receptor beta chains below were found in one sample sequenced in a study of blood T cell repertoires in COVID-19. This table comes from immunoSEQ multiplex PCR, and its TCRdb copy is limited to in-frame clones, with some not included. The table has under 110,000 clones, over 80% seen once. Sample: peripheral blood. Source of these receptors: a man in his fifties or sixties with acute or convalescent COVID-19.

In nucleotides, the CDR3 is TGCGCCAGCAGCCCGACTAGCGGTGCACAAGAGACCCAGTACTTC. It is translated as CASSPTSGAQETQYF. The rearrangement links TRBV5-1 to TRBJ2-5; 9 bases line up with TRBD2. Trimming at V came to 4 bases and at J to 2 bases, leaving 6 bases not matched to a gene. Germline V CDR1 and CDR2: SGHRS, YFSETQ. This CDR3 is 15 amino acids long.

The CDR3 is CASSEGLAPNEQFF. The DNA of the CDR3 is TGTGCCAGCAGCGAAGGACTAGCTCCCAATGAGCAGTTCTTC. The V and J genes are TRBV7-7 and TRBJ2-1; 8 nucleotides line up with TRBD2. CDR1 and CDR2 (germline): SSHAT, FNYEAQ (reference sequence). Trimming cost V 5 bases and J 6 bases; bases outside gene matches: 6. The CDR3 covers 14 residues.

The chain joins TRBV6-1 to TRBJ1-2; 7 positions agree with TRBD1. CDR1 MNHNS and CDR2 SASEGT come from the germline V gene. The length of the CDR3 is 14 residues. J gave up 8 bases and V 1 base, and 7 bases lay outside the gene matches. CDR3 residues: CASSEGTTGFGYTF. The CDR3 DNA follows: TGTGCCAGCAGTGAAGGGACGACAGGGTTCGGCTACACCTTC.

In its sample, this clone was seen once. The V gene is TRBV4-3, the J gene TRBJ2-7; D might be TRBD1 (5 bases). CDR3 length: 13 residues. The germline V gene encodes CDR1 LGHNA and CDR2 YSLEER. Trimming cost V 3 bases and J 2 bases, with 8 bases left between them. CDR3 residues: CASSHDRTYEQYF. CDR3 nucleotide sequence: TGCGCCAGCAGCCACGACAGAACCTACGAGCAGTACTTC.

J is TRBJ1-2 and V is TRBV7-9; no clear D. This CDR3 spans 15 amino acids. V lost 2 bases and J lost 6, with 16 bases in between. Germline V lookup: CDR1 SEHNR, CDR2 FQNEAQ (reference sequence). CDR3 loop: CASSLPPPWEHGYTF. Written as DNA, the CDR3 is TGTGCCAGCAGCTTACCCCCACCATGGGAGCATGGCTACACCTTC. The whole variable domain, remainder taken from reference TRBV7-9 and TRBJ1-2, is DTGVSQNPRHKITKRGQNVTFRCDPISEHNRLYWYRQTLGQGPEFLTYFQNEAQLEKSRLLSDRFSAERPKGSFSTLEIQRTEQGDSAMYLCASSLPPPWEHGYTFGSGTRLTVV.

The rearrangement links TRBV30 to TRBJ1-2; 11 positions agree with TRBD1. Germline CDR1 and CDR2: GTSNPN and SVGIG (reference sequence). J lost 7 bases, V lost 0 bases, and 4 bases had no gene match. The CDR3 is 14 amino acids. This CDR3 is CAWSVGQGATGYTF. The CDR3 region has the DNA TGTGCCTGGAGTGTAGGACAGGGGGCTACTGGCTACACCTTC.

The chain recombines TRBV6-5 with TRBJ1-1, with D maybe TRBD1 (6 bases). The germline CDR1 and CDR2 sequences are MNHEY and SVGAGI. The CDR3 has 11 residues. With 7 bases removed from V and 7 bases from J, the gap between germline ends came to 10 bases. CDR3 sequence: CASTLTGEAFF. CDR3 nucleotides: TGTGCCAGCACCCTGACAGGTGAAGCTTTCTTT.

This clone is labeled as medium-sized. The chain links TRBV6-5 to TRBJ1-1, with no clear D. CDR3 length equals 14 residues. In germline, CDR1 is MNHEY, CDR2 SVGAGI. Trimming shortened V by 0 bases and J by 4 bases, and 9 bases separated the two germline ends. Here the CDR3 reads CASSYSTGFTEAFF. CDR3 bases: TGTGCCAGCAGTTACTCGACGGGATTCACTGAAGCTTTCTTT.

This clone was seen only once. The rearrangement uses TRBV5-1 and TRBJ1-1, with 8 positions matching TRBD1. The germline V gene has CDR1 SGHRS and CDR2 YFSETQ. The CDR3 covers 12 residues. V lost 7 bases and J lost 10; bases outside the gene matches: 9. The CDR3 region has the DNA TGCGCCAGCGGCCCCGTTGACAGGGGAGCTTTCTTT. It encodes CASGPVDRGAFF.

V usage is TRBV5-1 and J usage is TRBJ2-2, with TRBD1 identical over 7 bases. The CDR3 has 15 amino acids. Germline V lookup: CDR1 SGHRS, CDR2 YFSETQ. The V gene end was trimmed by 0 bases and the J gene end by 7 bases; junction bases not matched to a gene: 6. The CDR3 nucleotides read TGCGCCAGCAGCTTGGCCGGGACAGCTGACGGGGAGCTGTTTTTT. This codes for CASSLAGTADGELFF.

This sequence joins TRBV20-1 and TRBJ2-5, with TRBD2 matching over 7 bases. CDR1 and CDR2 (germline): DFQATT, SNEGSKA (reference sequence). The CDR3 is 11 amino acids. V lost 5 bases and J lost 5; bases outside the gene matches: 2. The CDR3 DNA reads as TGCAGTGCTGCGGGGGACGAGACCCAGTACTTC. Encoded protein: CSAAGDETQYF.

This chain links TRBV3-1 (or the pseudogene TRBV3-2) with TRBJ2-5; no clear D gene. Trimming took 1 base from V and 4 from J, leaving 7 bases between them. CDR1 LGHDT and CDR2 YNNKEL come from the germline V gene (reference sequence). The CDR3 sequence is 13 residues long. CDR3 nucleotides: TGTGCCAGCAGCCAAGGGCCGTTAGAGACCCAGTACTTC. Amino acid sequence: CASSQGPLETQYF.

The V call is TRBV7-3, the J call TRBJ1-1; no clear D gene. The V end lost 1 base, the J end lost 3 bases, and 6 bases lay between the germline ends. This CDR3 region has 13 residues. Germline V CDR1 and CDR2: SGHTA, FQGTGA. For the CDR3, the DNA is TGTGCCAGCAGCTTAAGTGAGGACACTGAAGCTTTCTTT. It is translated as CASSLSEDTEAFF.

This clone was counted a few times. CDR3 coding DNA: TGCAGCGTCGCGAGGGGGGGCGAAAAACTGTTTTTT. This codes for CSVARGGEKLFF. The chain uses TRBV29-1 and TRBJ1-4, with a tentative D call TRBD1 (6 bases). V gave up 6 bases and J gave up 8 bases, with 13 bases separating them. CDR1 is SQVTM, CDR2 ANQGSEA, per germline. There are 12 residues in the CDR3.

The CDR3 spells CASSLRLSGLAGAYTDTQYF. CDR3 sequence (DNA): TGTGCCAGCAGCCTACGACTCTCCGGACTAGCGGGGGCCTACACAGATACGCAGTATTTT. The chain is built from TRBV13 and TRBJ2-3, with 13 bases matching TRBD2. CDR3 length: 20 residues. Germline loops: CDR1 PRHDT, CDR2 FYEKMQ (reference sequence). The junction had 16 bases not matched to a gene; V was cut back by 5 bases and J by 2 bases.

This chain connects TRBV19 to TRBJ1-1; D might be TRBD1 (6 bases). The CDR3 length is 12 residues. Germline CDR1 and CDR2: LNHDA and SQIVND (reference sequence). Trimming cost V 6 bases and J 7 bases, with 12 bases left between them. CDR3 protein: CASSLGGLEAFF. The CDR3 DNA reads TGTGCCAGTAGCCTCGGGGGGCTTGAAGCTTTCTTT.